What follows are 5 T cell receptor beta chains derived from one specimen sequenced in a study of vaccination and CD4 T cells after COVID-19. These receptors' targets are unknown. Noted treatment: approximately nine-day PBMC culture with coronavirus spike peptide pools or control peptides (ViraFEST assay). Scientists ran DNA taken from cultured CD4+ T cells through the Oncomine TCR Beta short-read assay for sequencing. TCRdb redid the calling of the PCR reads with MiXCR, one entry per CDR3 protein. The data contain approximately 13,000 distinct CDR3 sequences, 50% to 60% of them singletons. The sequencing input was CD4+ T cells from blood, cultured in vitro. The receptors shown here come from a human donor who had recovered from COVID-19.

This chain links TRBV12-3 or TRBV12-4 with TRBJ1-1; maybe TRBD1 (5 bases). The CDR3 loop spans 16 amino acids. V was trimmed by 3 bases and J by 1 base, leaving 15 bases between them. The CDR3 protein is CASSFGTPMGNTEAFF. DNA for the CDR3: TGTGCCAGCAGTTTTGGGACCCCCATGGGGAACACTGAAGCTTTCTTT.

The DNA for the CDR3 is TGTGCCAGCAGTCCTGGGGCGGGGGATACGCAGTATTTT. It translates to CASSPGAGDTQYF. The chain has TRBV2 and TRBJ2-3, with D perhaps matching TRBD2 (6 bases). In germline, CDR1 is SNHLY, CDR2 FYNNEI. With 5 bases removed from V and 6 bases from J, the gap between germline ends came to 12 bases. This CDR3 spans 13 amino acids.

Comment on this clonotype: Sequence at one end of the junction differs from germline and may be a read error. The chain combines TRBV28 with TRBJ1-6, with a tentative D call TRBD1 (5 bases). Germline V CDR1 and CDR2: MDHEN, SYDVKM. This CDR3 has 16 amino acids. CDR3 sequence reads: CANSLIGLGPISPLHF. Written as DNA, the CDR3 is TGTGCCAACAGTTTAATTGGGTTGGGACCGATTTCACCCCTCCACTTT.

V usage is TRBV7-8 and J usage is TRBJ1-5, with 8 bases aligning to TRBD1. V shed 5 bases, J shed 3 bases, and the junction held 6 bases outside the gene matches. This CDR3 region has 15 residues. Germline CDR1 reads SGHVS; CDR2 reads FQNEAQ. CDR3 sequence: CASSLGQAINQPQHF. For the CDR3, the DNA is TGTGCCAGCAGCCTGGGACAGGCGATCAATCAGCCCCAGCATTTT.

The chain joins TRBV14 to TRBJ1-6; 8 positions match TRBD1. The CDR3 contains 16 residues. The germline gives CDR1 SGHDN, CDR2 FVKESK. The V segment lost 0 bases and the J segment 9 bases; nucleotides outside the gene matches: 7. The CDR3 spells CASSQDQGALGSPLHF. In nucleotides, the CDR3 is TGTGCCAGCAGCCAAGATCAGGGGGCCCTTGGTTCACCCCTCCACTTT.